The sample holds a few counts of the clone carrying this T cell receptor beta chain. Its specificity is unknown. The primer mix had 60 Vbeta and 13 Jbeta primers. Repertoires were generated with immunoSEQ multiplex PCR, while TCRdb's copy carries only in-frame clones and drops some. The sample contains 100,000 or so clones, under 80% of which appear only once. This sample is drawn from a study of cytomegalovirus exposure and HLA in healthy donors. The CDR3 is made up of 14 amino acids. Trimming removed 5 bases from V and 5 bases from J, with 13 bases in between. Germline V lookup: CDR1 SGHAT, CDR2 FQNNGV. Overall study results and limits: There were reportedly fewer N-insertions in an Asian-associated ancestry cluster than the approximately 670-donor mean, in a later analysis. Serostatus for CMV was the only available immune exposure information. Later analysis identified a missense DCLRE1C variant that was linked to TCR beta V- and J-gene trimming.

Input material: PBMCs. The chain recombines TRBV11-2 with TRBJ2-1; D may be TRBD1 (5 bases). This clonotype originated in a woman aged 45-59 years in good health and CMV-seropositive. Here the CDR3 DNA reads TGTGCCAGCAGCCCTGACAGACAGAACAATGAGCAGTTCTTC. Residues: CASSPDRQNNEQFF.